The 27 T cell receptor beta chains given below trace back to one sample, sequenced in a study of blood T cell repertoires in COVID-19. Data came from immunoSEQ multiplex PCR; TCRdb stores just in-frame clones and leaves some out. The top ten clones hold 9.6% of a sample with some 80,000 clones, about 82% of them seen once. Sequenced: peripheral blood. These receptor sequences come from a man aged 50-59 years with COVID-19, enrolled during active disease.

The CDR3: CASSLGGGLASWETQYF. Here the CDR3 DNA reads TGTGCCAGCAGCTTAGGTGGCGGACTAGCGTCATGGGAGACCCAGTACTTC. The V call is TRBV11-3, the J call TRBJ2-5; TRBD2 agrees at 9 bases. Germline CDR1 SGHNT, CDR2 YENEEA. The CDR3 is 17 residues long. With 1 base clipped from V and 5 bases from J, the junction kept 11 bases outside the gene matches.

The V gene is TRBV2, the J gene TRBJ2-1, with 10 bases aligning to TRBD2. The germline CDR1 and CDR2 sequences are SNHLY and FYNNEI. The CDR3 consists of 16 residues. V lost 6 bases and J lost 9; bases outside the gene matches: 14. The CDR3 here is CASRSQAGGDAGEQFF. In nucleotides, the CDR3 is TGTGCCAGCAGAAGCCAAGCGGGAGGGGATGCCGGTGAGCAGTTCTTC.

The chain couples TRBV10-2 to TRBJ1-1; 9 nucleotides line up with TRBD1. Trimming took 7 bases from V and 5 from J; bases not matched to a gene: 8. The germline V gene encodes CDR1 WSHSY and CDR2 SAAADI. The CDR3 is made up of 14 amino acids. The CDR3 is CASNPGTGSTEAFF. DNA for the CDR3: TGCGCCAGCAATCCCGGGACAGGGTCGACTGAAGCTTTCTTT.

The CDR3 sequence: CASSRPGQGHYEQYF. In nucleotides, the CDR3 is TGTGCCAGCAGCCGGCCGGGACAGGGTCACTACGAGCAGTACTTC. The V and J genes are TRBV5-4 and TRBJ2-7; 9 bases line up with TRBD1. In germline, CDR1 is SGHNT, CDR2 YYREEE (reference sequence). The CDR3 has 15 residues. V shed 4 bases, J shed 3 bases, and the junction held 8 bases outside the gene matches. Full variable domain (remainder filled in from reference TRBV5-4 and TRBJ2-7): ETGVTQSPTHLIKTRGQQVTLRCSSQSGHNTVSWYQQALGQGPQFIFQYYREEENGRGNFPPRFSGLQFPNYSSELNVNALELDDSALYLCASSRPGQGHYEQYFGPGTRLTVT.

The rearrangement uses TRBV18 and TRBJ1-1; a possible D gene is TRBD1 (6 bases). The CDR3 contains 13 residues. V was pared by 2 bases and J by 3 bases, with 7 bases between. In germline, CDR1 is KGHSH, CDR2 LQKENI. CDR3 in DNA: TGTGCCAGCTCACCAAACAGGGACACTGAAGCTTTCTTT. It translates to CASSPNRDTEAFF.

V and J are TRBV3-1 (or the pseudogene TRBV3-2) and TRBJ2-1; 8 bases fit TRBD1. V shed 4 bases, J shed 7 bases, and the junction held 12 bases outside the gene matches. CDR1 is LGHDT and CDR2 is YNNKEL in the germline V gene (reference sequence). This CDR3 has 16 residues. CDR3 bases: TGTGCCAGCAGCCTTTGGACAGGGACGGGCTTGAATGAGCAGTTCTTC. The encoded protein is CASSLWTGTGLNEQFF.

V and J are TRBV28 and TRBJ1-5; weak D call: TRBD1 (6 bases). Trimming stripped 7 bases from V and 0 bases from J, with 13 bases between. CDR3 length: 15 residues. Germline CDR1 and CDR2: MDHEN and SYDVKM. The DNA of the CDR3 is TGTGCCAGCAAAAGGGGGGGAAATAGCAATCAGCCCCAGCATTTT. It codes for CASKRGGNSNQPQHF. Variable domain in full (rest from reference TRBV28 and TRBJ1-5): DVKVTQSSRYLVKRTGEKVFLECVQDMDHENMFWYRQDPGLGLRLIYFSYDVKMKEKGDIPEGYSVSREKKERFSLILESASTNQTSMYLCASKRGGNSNQPQHFGDGTRLSIL.

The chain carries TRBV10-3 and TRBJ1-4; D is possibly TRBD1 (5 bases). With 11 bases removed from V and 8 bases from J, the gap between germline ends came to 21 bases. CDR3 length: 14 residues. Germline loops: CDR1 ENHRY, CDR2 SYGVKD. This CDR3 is CASRGGPISEKLFF. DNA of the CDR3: TGTGCCTCGAGGGGAGGCCCTATTTCCGAAAAACTGTTTTTT.

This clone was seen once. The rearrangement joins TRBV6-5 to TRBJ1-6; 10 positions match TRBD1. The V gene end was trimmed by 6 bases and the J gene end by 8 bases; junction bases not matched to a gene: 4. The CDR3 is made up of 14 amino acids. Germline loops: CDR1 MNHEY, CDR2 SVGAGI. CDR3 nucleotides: TGTGCCAGCAGGCGACAGGGGGCTGATTCACCCCTCCACTTT. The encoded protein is CASRRQGADSPLHF.

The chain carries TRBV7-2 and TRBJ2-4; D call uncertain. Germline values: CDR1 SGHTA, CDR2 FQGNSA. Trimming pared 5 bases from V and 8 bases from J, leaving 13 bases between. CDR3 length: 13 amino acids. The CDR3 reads CASSAQSGDIQYF. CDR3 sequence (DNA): TGTGCCAGCAGCGCGCAGAGTGGAGACATTCAGTACTTC.

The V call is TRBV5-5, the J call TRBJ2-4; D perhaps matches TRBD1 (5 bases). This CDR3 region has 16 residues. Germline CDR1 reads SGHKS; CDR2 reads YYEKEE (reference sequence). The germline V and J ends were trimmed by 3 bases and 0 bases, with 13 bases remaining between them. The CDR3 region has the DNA TGTGCCAGCAGCTCTTCTGGGGCCCGAGCCAAAAACATTCAGTACTTC. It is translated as CASSSSGARAKNIQYF.

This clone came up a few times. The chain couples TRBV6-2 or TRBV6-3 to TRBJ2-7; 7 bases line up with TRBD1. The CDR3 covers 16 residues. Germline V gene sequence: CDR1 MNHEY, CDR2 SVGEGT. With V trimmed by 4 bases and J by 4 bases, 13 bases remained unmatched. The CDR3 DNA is TGTGCCAGCAGTTCACCGCGACAGGGCGGTCGGTACGAGCAGTACTTC. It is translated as CASSSPRQGGRYEQYF.

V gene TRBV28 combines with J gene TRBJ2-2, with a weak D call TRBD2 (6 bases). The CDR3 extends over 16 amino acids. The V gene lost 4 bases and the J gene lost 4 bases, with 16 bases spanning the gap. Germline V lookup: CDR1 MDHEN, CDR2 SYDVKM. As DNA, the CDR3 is TGTGCCAGCAGTTCCGTAGCGGATAGGGGCACCGGGGAGCTGTTTTTT. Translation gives CASSSVADRGTGELFF.

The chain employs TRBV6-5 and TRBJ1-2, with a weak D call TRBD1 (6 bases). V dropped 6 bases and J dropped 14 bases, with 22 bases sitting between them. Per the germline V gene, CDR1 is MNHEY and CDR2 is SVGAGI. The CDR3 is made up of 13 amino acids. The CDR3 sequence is CASSPPGQSSLTF. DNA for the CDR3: TGTGCCAGCAGCCCACCGGGACAATCAAGCCTTACCTTC.

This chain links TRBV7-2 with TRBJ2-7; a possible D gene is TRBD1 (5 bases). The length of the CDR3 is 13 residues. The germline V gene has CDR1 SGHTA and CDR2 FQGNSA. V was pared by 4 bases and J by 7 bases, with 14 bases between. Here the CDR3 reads CASSSNTQGEQYF. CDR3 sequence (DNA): TGTGCCAGCAGCTCAAATACGCAGGGAGAGCAGTACTTC.

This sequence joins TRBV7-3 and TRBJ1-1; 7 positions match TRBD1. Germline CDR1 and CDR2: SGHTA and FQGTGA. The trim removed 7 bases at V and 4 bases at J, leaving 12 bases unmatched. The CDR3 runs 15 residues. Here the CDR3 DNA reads TGTGCCAGCATCTCTCCGACAGGGCGATCCACTGAAGCTTTCTTT. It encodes CASISPTGRSTEAFF. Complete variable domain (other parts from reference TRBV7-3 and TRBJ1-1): GAGVSQTPSNKVTEKGKYVELRCDPISGHTALYWYRQSLGQGPEFLIYFQGTGAADDSGLPNDRFFAVRPEGSVSTLKIQRTERGDSAVYLCASISPTGRSTEAFFGQGTRLTVV.

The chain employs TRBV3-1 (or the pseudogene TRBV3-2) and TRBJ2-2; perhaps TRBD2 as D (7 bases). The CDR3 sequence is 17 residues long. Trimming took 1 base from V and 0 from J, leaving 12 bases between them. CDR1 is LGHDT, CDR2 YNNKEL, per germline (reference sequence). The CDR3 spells CASSQGGLAANTGELFF. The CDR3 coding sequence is TGTGCCAGCAGCCAAGGGGGGCTAGCGGCGAACACCGGGGAGCTGTTTTTT.

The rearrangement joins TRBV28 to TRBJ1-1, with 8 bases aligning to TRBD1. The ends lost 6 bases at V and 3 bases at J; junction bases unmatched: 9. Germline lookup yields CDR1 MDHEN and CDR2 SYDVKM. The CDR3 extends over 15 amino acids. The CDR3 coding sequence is TGTGCCAGCAGCCCCGGGACAGGCCGGCACACTGAAGCTTTCTTT. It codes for CASSPGTGRHTEAFF. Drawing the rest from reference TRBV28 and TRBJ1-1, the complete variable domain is DVKVTQSSRYLVKRTGEKVFLECVQDMDHENMFWYRQDPGLGLRLIYFSYDVKMKEKGDIPEGYSVSREKKERFSLILESASTNQTSMYLCASSPGTGRHTEAFFGQGTRLTVV.

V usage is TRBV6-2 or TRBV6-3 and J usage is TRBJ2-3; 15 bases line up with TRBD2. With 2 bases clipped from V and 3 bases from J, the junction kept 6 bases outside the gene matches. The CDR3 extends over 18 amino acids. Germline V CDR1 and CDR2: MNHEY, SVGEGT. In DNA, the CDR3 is TGTGCCAGCAGTTACGGCGGGACTAGCGGGAGGCGGACAGATACGCAGTATTTT. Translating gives CASSYGGTSGRRTDTQYF.

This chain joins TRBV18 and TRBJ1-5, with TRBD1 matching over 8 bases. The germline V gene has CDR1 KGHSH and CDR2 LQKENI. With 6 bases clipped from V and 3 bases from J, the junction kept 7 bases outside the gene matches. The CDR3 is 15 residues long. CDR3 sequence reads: CASSSQDRVNQPQHF. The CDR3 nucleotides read TGTGCCAGCTCGTCACAGGACAGGGTCAATCAGCCCCAGCATTTT.

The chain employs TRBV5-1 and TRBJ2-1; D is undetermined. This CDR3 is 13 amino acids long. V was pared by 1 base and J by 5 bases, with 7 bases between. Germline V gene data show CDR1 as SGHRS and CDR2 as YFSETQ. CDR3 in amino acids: CASSLRVNNEQFF. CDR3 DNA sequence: TGCGCCAGCAGCTTGCGGGTTAACAATGAGCAGTTCTTC.

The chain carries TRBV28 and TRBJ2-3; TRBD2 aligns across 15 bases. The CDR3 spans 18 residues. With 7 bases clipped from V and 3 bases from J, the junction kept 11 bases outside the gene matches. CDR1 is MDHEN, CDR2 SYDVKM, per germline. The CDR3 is CASTYRTSGRARTDTQYF. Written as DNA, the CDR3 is TGTGCCAGCACTTACCGGACTAGCGGGAGGGCCAGAACAGATACGCAGTATTTT.

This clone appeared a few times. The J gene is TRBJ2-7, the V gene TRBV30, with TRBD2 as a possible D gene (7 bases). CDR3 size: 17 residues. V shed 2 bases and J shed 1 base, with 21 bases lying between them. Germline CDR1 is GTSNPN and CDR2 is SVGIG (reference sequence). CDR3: CAWSLPRTGRGSYEQYF. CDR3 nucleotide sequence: TGTGCCTGGAGTCTCCCCCGGACGGGGAGGGGGTCCTACGAGCAGTACTTC.

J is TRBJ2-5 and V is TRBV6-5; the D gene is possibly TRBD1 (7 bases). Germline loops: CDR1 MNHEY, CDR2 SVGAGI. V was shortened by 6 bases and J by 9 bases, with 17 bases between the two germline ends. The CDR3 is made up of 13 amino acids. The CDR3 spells CASRVQGWGAQYF. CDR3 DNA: TGTGCCAGCAGAGTACAGGGGTGGGGGGCCCAGTACTTC.

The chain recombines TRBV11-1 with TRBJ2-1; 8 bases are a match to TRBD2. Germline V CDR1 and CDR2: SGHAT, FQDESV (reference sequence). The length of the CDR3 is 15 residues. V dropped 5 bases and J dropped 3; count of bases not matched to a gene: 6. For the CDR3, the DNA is TGTGCCAGCAGCATGGGACTAGGGAACTACAATGAGCAGTTCTTC. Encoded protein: CASSMGLGNYNEQFF.

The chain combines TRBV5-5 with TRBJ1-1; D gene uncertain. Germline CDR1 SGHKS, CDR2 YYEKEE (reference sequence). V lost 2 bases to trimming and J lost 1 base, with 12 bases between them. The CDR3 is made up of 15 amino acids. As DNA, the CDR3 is TGTGCCAGCAGCTTATTGAGCGAGAGGAACACTGAAGCTTTCTTT. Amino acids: CASSLLSERNTEAFF.

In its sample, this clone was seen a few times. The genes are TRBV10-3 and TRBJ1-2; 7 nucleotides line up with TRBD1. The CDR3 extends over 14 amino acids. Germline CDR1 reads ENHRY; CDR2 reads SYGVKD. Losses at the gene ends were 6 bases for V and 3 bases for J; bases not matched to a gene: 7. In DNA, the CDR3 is TGTGCCATCAGGGGACAGACTGGGGACTATGGCTACACCTTC. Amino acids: CAIRGQTGDYGYTF.